These 16 T cell receptor beta chains were sequenced from one sample in a study of early T cells in non-severe SARS-CoV-2 infection. TCRdb independently ran MiXCR on the 5' RACE reads; one entry per CDR3 protein. The sample includes about 50,000 distinct CDR3 sequences, less than 10% seen only once; the top ten take over 4%. Sequencing was performed on whole blood, taken at baseline. The receptors derive from an adult who was a healthcare worker with PCR-confirmed SARS-CoV-2 infection or an uninfected control (not recorded which).

V is TRBV5-1 and J is TRBJ2-7; D is possibly TRBD1 (5 bases). V was clipped by 0 bases and J by 1 base, with 8 bases between them. Per germline, CDR1 SGHRS and CDR2 YFSETQ. This CDR3 is built from 14 residues. CDR3 sequence: CASSLEAGSYEQYF. CDR3 coding DNA: TGCGCCAGCAGCTTGGAGGCAGGGTCCTACGAGCAGTACTTC.

The chain links TRBV5-5 to TRBJ1-5; D is unclear. V lost 2 bases to trimming and J lost 6 bases, with 12 bases between them. The CDR3 has 14 amino acids. The germline V gene has CDR1 SGHKS and CDR2 YYEKEE (reference sequence). The CDR3 loop reads CASSFALLSQPQHF. CDR3 bases: TGTGCCAGCAGCTTCGCACTCCTAAGTCAGCCCCAGCATTTT.

The chain is built from TRBV11-2 and TRBJ2-5; D is uncertain. Between the trimmed V and J ends, which lost 2 bases and 1 base, there was a span of 8 bases. The length of the CDR3 is 14 residues. CDR1 is SGHAT and CDR2 is FQNNGV in the germline V gene. This CDR3 reads CASSLQDFQETQYF. CDR3 coding DNA: TGTGCCAGCAGCTTACAGGATTTCCAAGAGACCCAGTACTTC.

The chain couples TRBV18 to TRBJ2-2; the D gene is possibly TRBD2 (6 bases). The germline gives CDR1 KGHSH, CDR2 LQKENI. CDR3 size: 16 residues. Between the trimmed V and J ends, which lost 6 bases and 1 base, there was a span of 15 bases. CDR3 sequence (DNA): TGTGCCAGCTCCCTCCAGGAGGGACTGAACACCGGGGAGCTGTTTTTT. It yields the protein CASSLQEGLNTGELFF. Complete variable domain (other parts from reference TRBV18 and TRBJ2-2): NAGVMQNPRHLVRRRGQEARLRCSPMKGHSHVYWYRQLPEEGLKFMVYLQKENIIDESGMPKERFSAEFPKEGPSILRIQQVVRGDSAAYFCASSLQEGLNTGELFFGEGSRLTVL.

Ten or more counts support this clonotype. The chain recombines TRBV27 with TRBJ2-1; no clear D. V lost 1 base and J lost 5, with 15 bases in between. CDR1 is MNHEY and CDR2 is SMNVEV in the germline V gene (reference sequence). The CDR3 has 16 residues. CDR3 in amino acids: CASSLLIPRLNNEQFF. Written as DNA, the CDR3 is TGTGCCAGCAGTTTATTAATCCCTCGCTTAAACAATGAGCAGTTCTTC.

The rearrangement joins TRBV7-9 to TRBJ2-3, with 9 bases matching TRBD1. This CDR3 has 14 residues. The ends lost 6 bases at V and 4 bases at J; junction bases unmatched: 5. CDR1 is SEHNR, CDR2 FQNEAQ, per germline (reference sequence). The CDR3 protein is CASRGQGGSDTQYF. The CDR3 DNA reads as TGTGCCAGCAGGGGACAGGGCGGCTCAGATACGCAGTATTTT.

Sample share makes this clonotype medium-sized. The chain combines TRBV2 with TRBJ1-6; D is unclear. The CDR3 spans 16 residues. Trimming cost V 8 bases and J 0 bases, with 14 bases left between them. Germline V gives CDR1 SNHLY, CDR2 FYNNEI. This chain's CDR3 is CASYGDVSSYNSPLHF. CDR3 DNA: TGTGCCAGCTATGGCGATGTGAGCTCCTATAATTCACCCCTCCACTTT.

The chain couples TRBV12-3 or TRBV12-4 to TRBJ2-3, with D possibly being TRBD1 (5 bases). This CDR3 region has 14 residues. Trimming pared 3 bases from V and 2 bases from J, leaving 9 bases between. The DNA for the CDR3 is TGTGCCAGCAGTTTCCGACAGACCACAGATACGCAGTATTTT. The encoded protein is CASSFRQTTDTQYF.

This clonotype was picked up a small number of times. The chain has TRBV18 and TRBJ1-2; D perhaps matches TRBD1 (5 bases). The CDR3 totals 14 residues. Germline-derived CDR1 and CDR2 are KGHSH and LQKENI. V gave up 2 bases and J gave up 2 bases, with 9 bases separating them. The CDR3 protein is CASSPKGRNYGYTF. The CDR3 nucleotides read TGTGCCAGCTCACCAAAGGGGCGCAACTATGGCTACACCTTC.

The V gene is TRBV10-3, the J gene TRBJ1-6, with 10 bases identical to TRBD1. V lost 6 bases to trimming and J lost 11 bases; unmatched junction nucleotides: 7. Germline V CDR1 and CDR2: ENHRY, SYGVKD. This CDR3 comprises 14 residues. CDR3 in DNA: TGTGCCATCAGCCCGGGACAGGGGTTACCACCCCTCCACTTT. Translation gives CAISPGQGLPPLHF.

This clonotype was found many times. The J gene is TRBJ2-1, the V gene TRBV27; 9 bases fit TRBD1. V shed 0 bases, J shed 4 bases, and the junction held 13 bases outside the gene matches. CDR1 MNHEY and CDR2 SMNVEV come from the germline V gene (reference sequence). The CDR3 has 19 residues. CDR3 in DNA: TGTGCCAGCAGTTTATCCTTTTGGCCCCACAGGGGGCTTTACAATGAGCAGTTCTTC. Encoded protein: CASSLSFWPHRGLYNEQFF.

Here the CDR3 reads CSAEQGAYEQYF. CDR3 sequence (DNA): TGCAGTGCTGAGCAGGGCGCCTACGAGCAGTACTTC. This chain joins TRBV20-1 and TRBJ2-7; TRBD1 might be the D (5 bases). Germline V lookup: CDR1 DFQATT, CDR2 SNEGSKA (reference sequence). V lost 5 bases and J lost 2, with 10 bases in between. This CDR3 contains 12 residues.

This clonotype showed up many times. The chain links TRBV5-6 to TRBJ1-1, with D hard to call. This CDR3 is built from 14 residues. Germline loops: CDR1 SGHDT, CDR2 YYEEEE. V dropped 4 bases and J dropped 0 bases, with 10 bases sitting between them. The CDR3 region has the DNA TGTGCCAGCAGCCTGGTGGCGATGAACACTGAAGCTTTCTTT. This translates into CASSLVAMNTEAFF.

This chain links TRBV7-2 with TRBJ2-7; possibly TRBD2 for D (5 bases). Trimming took 8 bases from V and 2 from J, leaving 10 bases between them. This CDR3 is 12 amino acids long. CDR1 and CDR2 (germline): SGHTA, FQGNSA. CDR3 sequence (DNA): TGTGCCAGCGGACGGGATACCTACGAGCAGTACTTC. This gives the protein CASGRDTYEQYF.

The chain uses TRBV18 and TRBJ2-1, with 7 bases fitting TRBD1. The ends lost 5 bases at V and 6 bases at J; junction bases unmatched: 4. There are 13 residues in the CDR3. Germline loops: CDR1 KGHSH, CDR2 LQKENI. CDR3 in DNA: TGTGCCAGCTCATCGACAGGGAGCAATGAGCAGTTCTTC. Its protein is CASSSTGSNEQFF.

This clonotype was counted ten times or more. J is TRBJ1-5 and V is TRBV12-3 or TRBV12-4; D is possibly TRBD1 (6 bases). There are 16 residues in the CDR3. The germline V and J ends were trimmed by 5 bases and 1 base, with 15 bases remaining between them. The CDR3 coding sequence is TGTGCCAGCAGTACCCAAAACAGGGAAAGCAATCAGCCCCAGCATTTT. This gives the protein CASSTQNRESNQPQHF.